Listed below are T cell receptor beta chains from one sample, sequenced in a study of OX40 agonist ivuxolimab in advanced cancers. Assay: immunoSEQ multiplex PCR; the TCRdb copy retains only in-frame clones and omits some. This sample has about 62,000 clones, with roughly 86% found just once. Sequenced material: CD4+ or CD8+ T cells sorted from blood, taken in a trial of the OX40 agonist ivuxolimab. Every receptor here comes from an adult with an advanced solid tumor such as melanoma, head and neck, liver or kidney cancer. Both conserved end residues are part of each CDR3. D genes are given only for firm matches.

J gene,V gene,D gene,CDR3 protein
TRBJ2-7,TRBV11-1,.,CASSLRRDLYEQYF
TRBJ2-7,TRBV19,TRBD1,CASRTQGRSSYEQYF
TRBJ1-5,TRBV19,.,CASKSRDLQPQHF
TRBJ1-3,TRBV10-3,.,CAISRGGDGTGNTIYF
TRBJ2-7,TRBV6-6,.,CASSFQGGYYEQYF
TRBJ1-3,TRBV2,TRBD1,CASSAKGQGSTIYF
TRBJ2-6,TRBV7-8,TRBD1,CASSRTGSNSFSGANVLTF
TRBJ1-1,TRBV10-3,.,CAISESGGITEAFF
TRBJ1-5,TRBV19,.,CASSISSLTVGNQPQHF
TRBJ2-7,TRBV6-1,.,CASKQTVQASYEQYF
TRBJ1-2,TRBV6-1,.,CASRDSIMNYGYTF
TRBJ2-7,TRBV7-6,.,CASSPSREQYF
TRBJ2-3,TRBV27,.,CASSWGTDTQYF
TRBJ2-1,TRBV7-6,TRBD2,CASSLRYQLAGGVNEQFF
TRBJ2-2,TRBV18,TRBD1,CASSPATGDTGELFF
TRBJ2-3,TRBV7-6,TRBD2,CASSFLAGGPDTQYF
TRBJ2-3,TRBV5-4,TRBD2,CASSLLDGRRTDTQYF
TRBJ1-1,TRBV18,TRBD1,CASSPPRTGNTEAFF
TRBJ1-5,TRBV2,TRBD1,CASSYTGVSQPQHF
TRBJ2-5,TRBV15,.,CATSSLIEGTQYF
TRBJ1-1,TRBV18,.,CASSPRKGYTKAFF
TRBJ2-1,TRBV5-8,TRBD2,CASSTGLAGDNEQFF
TRBJ1-3,TRBV5-1,.,CASSLEGPSGNTIYF
TRBJ2-2,TRBV11-2,.,CASSYDRSPNTGELFF
TRBJ1-1,TRBV25-1,TRBD1,CASRDRSNTEAFF
TRBJ2-5,TRBV11-2,TRBD1,CASSQRAGQGFETQYF
TRBJ2-7,TRBV7-2,.,CASSLLASSYEQYF
TRBJ1-1,TRBV10-3,.,CAISDWAVIPGQEAFF
TRBJ2-7,TRBV30,TRBD1,CAGTGTGGLEQYF
TRBJ1-1,TRBV2,.,CASSVGGNTEAFF
TRBJ1-5,TRBV5-1,.,CASSLGTVGQPQHF
TRBJ1-2,TRBV6-5,TRBD1,CASRTTGDWSYGYTF
TRBJ2-2,TRBV4-3,.,CASSPEGIAGELFF
TRBJ1-4,TRBV7-9,.,CASSRDTTTNEKLFF
TRBJ2-7,TRBV28,.,CASSFPGSSYEQYF
TRBJ2-1,TRBV18,.,CASSPPGGGVYNEQFF
TRBJ2-2,TRBV7-7,.,CASSNRVAGELFF
TRBJ1-1,TRBV6-5,.,CASKLGRVAFF
TRBJ2-7,TRBV19,TRBD1,CATADRSRYEQYF
TRBJ2-7,TRBV18,TRBD1,CASSSGQGLTYEQYF
TRBJ2-2,TRBV19,TRBD2,CASSIRTSGRAGELFF